These T cell receptor beta chains were read from a single sample in a study of neurological immune-mediated disorders. Using its own MiXCR run on the 5' RACE reads, TCRdb lists one record per CDR3 protein. The data show about 66,000 distinct CDR3 sequences, less than 5.5% seen once. The sequenced material came from PBMCs. These receptors came from a man aged 25-40 years with multiple sclerosis. Each CDR3 is given with its conserved first and last residue. A D gene is named only where the DNA matches it firmly. A clone size is listed for some rows: how often the clone was seen (once, few, many), or a class if it is expanded.

d_call: -
j_call: TRBJ1-1
clone_size: -
v_call: TRBV12-3/TRBV12-4
cdr3_nt: TGTGCCAGCAGCCTCAGATACACTGAAGCTTTCTTT
cdr3_aa: CASSLRYTEAFF

d_call: -
j_call: TRBJ1-1
clone_size: many
v_call: TRBV9
cdr3_nt: TGTGCCAGCAGCGTAGCAGTGGGGGCCGGCACTGAAGCTTTCTTT
cdr3_aa: CASSVAVGAGTEAFF

d_call: -
j_call: TRBJ1-2
clone_size: many
v_call: TRBV20-1
cdr3_nt: TGCAGTGCTCGAGCGGCCAGTCGTGGCTACACCTTC
cdr3_aa: CSARAASRGYTF

d_call: -
j_call: TRBJ2-7
clone_size: many
v_call: TRBV10-3
cdr3_nt: TGTGCCATCGGGACCGCTTCCTACGAGCAGTACTTC
cdr3_aa: CAIGTASYEQYF

d_call: -
j_call: TRBJ2-2
clone_size: many
v_call: TRBV7-3
cdr3_nt: TGTGCCAGCAGCTCGGACCCTTCAGGGGAGCTGTTTTTT
cdr3_aa: CASSSDPSGELFF

d_call: TRBD1
j_call: TRBJ1-1
clone_size: -
v_call: TRBV7-2
cdr3_nt: TGTGCCAGCAGCGAGAACCGGGACAGGGAAGGAGCTTTCTTT
cdr3_aa: CASSENRDREGAFF

d_call: -
j_call: TRBJ2-7
clone_size: -
v_call: TRBV5-1
cdr3_nt: TGCGCCAGCAAACCTCAAACATCGGGCGAGCAGTACTTC
cdr3_aa: CASKPQTSGEQYF

d_call: -
j_call: TRBJ2-2
clone_size: -
v_call: TRBV10-3
cdr3_nt: TGTGCCATCAAGAGGGAACTCTTCGGGGAGCTGTTTTTT
cdr3_aa: CAIKRELFGELFF

d_call: -
j_call: TRBJ2-3
clone_size: many
v_call: TRBV7-8
cdr3_nt: TGTGCCAGCAGCCCAGGGCCGTTTTCAGATACGCAGTATTTT
cdr3_aa: CASSPGPFSDTQYF

d_call: TRBD2
j_call: TRBJ2-1
clone_size: many
v_call: TRBV7-9
cdr3_nt: TGTGCCAGCAAACCACCGGGGACTAGCGGGGAGGGTAGTGAGCAGTTCTTC
cdr3_aa: CASKPPGTSGEGSEQFF

d_call: -
j_call: TRBJ1-1
clone_size: many
v_call: TRBV18
cdr3_nt: TGTGCCAGCTCACCACCGGGCACTGAAGCTTTCTTT
cdr3_aa: CASSPPGTEAFF

d_call: -
j_call: TRBJ2-2
clone_size: many
v_call: TRBV11-2
cdr3_nt: TGTGCCAGCAGCTTTTTTGGAACATCCACCGGGGAGCTGTTTTTT
cdr3_aa: CASSFFGTSTGELFF

d_call: -
j_call: TRBJ2-7
clone_size: many
v_call: TRBV24-1
cdr3_nt: TGTGCCACCAGTGATTTCAACGGCGACGAGCAGTACTTC
cdr3_aa: CATSDFNGDEQYF

d_call: -
j_call: TRBJ2-7
clone_size: many
v_call: TRBV10-3
cdr3_nt: TGTGCCATCAGTGGAGCAATGGGGGGAGGCCCCTACGAGCAGTACTTC
cdr3_aa: CAISGAMGGGPYEQYF

d_call: -
j_call: TRBJ1-1
clone_size: many
v_call: TRBV10-3
cdr3_nt: TGTGCCATCAGTGAACGACCAGGGCGGGCCACTGAAGCTTTCTTT
cdr3_aa: CAISERPGRATEAFF

d_call: -
j_call: TRBJ1-1
clone_size: many
v_call: TRBV4-1
cdr3_nt: TGCGCCAGCAGCCACCCCCTCGGGGTTGAAGCTTTCTTT
cdr3_aa: CASSHPLGVEAFF

d_call: -
j_call: TRBJ2-3
clone_size: many
v_call: TRBV5-1
cdr3_nt: TGCGCCAGCTGCCCCTCGGACTTTTGGTTAGATACGCAGTATTTT
cdr3_aa: CASCPSDFWLDTQYF

d_call: -
j_call: TRBJ1-1
clone_size: many
v_call: TRBV12-3/TRBV12-4
cdr3_nt: TGTGCCAGCAGTCCCAGAGGGTGGGGGAACACTGAAGCTTTCTTT
cdr3_aa: CASSPRGWGNTEAFF

d_call: -
j_call: TRBJ1-1
clone_size: few
v_call: TRBV5-1
cdr3_nt: TGCGCCAGCAGTCTAAGGCTCGGATGGAACACTGAAGCTTTCTTT
cdr3_aa: CASSLRLGWNTEAFF

d_call: -
j_call: TRBJ1-1
clone_size: many
v_call: TRBV12-3/TRBV12-4
cdr3_nt: TGTGCCAGCAGTTCAAGGGGCACTGAAGCTTTCTTT
cdr3_aa: CASSSRGTEAFF

d_call: TRBD1
j_call: TRBJ2-2
clone_size: many
v_call: TRBV7-8
cdr3_nt: TGTGCCAGCAGCTTACCTGGACATCAGACAGGGAAGAACACCGGGGAGCTGTTTTTT
cdr3_aa: CASSLPGHQTGKNTGELFF

d_call: -
j_call: TRBJ1-3
clone_size: many
v_call: TRBV20-1
cdr3_nt: TGCAGTGCTAGAAAGGGGTCCGGAAACACCATATATTTT
cdr3_aa: CSARKGSGNTIYF

d_call: -
j_call: TRBJ1-1
clone_size: many
v_call: TRBV6-2/TRBV6-3
cdr3_nt: TGTGCCAGCAGTTACTCTTTCCGTCGGGGTAACACTGAAGCTTTCTTT
cdr3_aa: CASSYSFRRGNTEAFF

d_call: -
j_call: TRBJ1-5
clone_size: -
v_call: TRBV20-1
cdr3_nt: TGCAGTGCTTCCTTGACAGTCATGACCAATCAGCCCCAGCATTTT
cdr3_aa: CSASLTVMTNQPQHF

d_call: -
j_call: TRBJ2-6
clone_size: many
v_call: TRBV4-2
cdr3_nt: TGTGCCAGCAGCCAAGACAACTCTGGGGCCAACGTCCTGACTTTC
cdr3_aa: CASSQDNSGANVLTF

d_call: -
j_call: TRBJ2-5
clone_size: many
v_call: TRBV3-1
cdr3_nt: TGTGCCAGCAGCCGACGAGCACGGACCTTATCCGAGACCCAGTACTTC
cdr3_aa: CASSRRARTLSETQYF

d_call: -
j_call: TRBJ1-1
clone_size: few
v_call: TRBV5-8
cdr3_nt: TGTGCCAGCATGGCCCCCTTCACCAGCATAAACACTGAAGCTTTCTTT
cdr3_aa: CASMAPFTSINTEAFF

d_call: -
j_call: TRBJ2-1
clone_size: -
v_call: TRBV9
cdr3_nt: TGTGCCAGCAGCGTAGTTGGAGATTACAATGAGCAGTTCTTC
cdr3_aa: CASSVVGDYNEQFF

d_call: -
j_call: TRBJ2-3
clone_size: many
v_call: TRBV20-1
cdr3_nt: TGCAGTGCGACTCGGGGGCCGTTCACAGATACGCAGTATTTT
cdr3_aa: CSATRGPFTDTQYF

d_call: -
j_call: TRBJ2-1
clone_size: many
v_call: TRBV18
cdr3_nt: TGTGCCAGCTCACTCTCGGATGAGCAGTTCTTC
cdr3_aa: CASSLSDEQFF

d_call: -
j_call: TRBJ1-2
clone_size: -
v_call: TRBV4-1
cdr3_nt: TGCGCCAGCAGCCCGGGGACGCAAGGGAGAGGCTACACCTTC
cdr3_aa: CASSPGTQGRGYTF

d_call: TRBD1
j_call: TRBJ1-2
clone_size: few
v_call: TRBV4-2
cdr3_nt: TGTGCCAGCAGCCAAGGTTCCGGGACAGGCAAATATGGCTACACCTTC
cdr3_aa: CASSQGSGTGKYGYTF

d_call: -
j_call: TRBJ1-3
clone_size: many
v_call: TRBV2
cdr3_nt: TGTGCCAGCACGAGGGTTGGAGGAAACACCATATATTTT
cdr3_aa: CASTRVGGNTIYF

d_call: TRBD1
j_call: TRBJ2-1
clone_size: few
v_call: TRBV4-1
cdr3_nt: TGCGCCAGCAGCCAAGATGGGGACAGTTACAATGAGCAGTTCTTC
cdr3_aa: CASSQDGDSYNEQFF

d_call: TRBD1
j_call: TRBJ1-2
clone_size: -
v_call: TRBV6-5
cdr3_nt: TGTGCCAGCACCGTGATCTGGGGACAGGGATCCTTCTACACCTTC
cdr3_aa: CASTVIWGQGSFYTF

d_call: -
j_call: TRBJ1-1
clone_size: many
v_call: TRBV9
cdr3_nt: TGTGCCAGCAGCGGAAGGCCAGGGGTTGAAGCTTTCTTT
cdr3_aa: CASSGRPGVEAFF

d_call: -
j_call: TRBJ1-2
clone_size: many
v_call: TRBV5-6
cdr3_nt: TGTGCCAGCAGCTTGGCGGACCACTTCCAGGCCGGCTACACCTTC
cdr3_aa: CASSLADHFQAGYTF

d_call: TRBD1
j_call: TRBJ2-2
clone_size: many
v_call: TRBV5-1
cdr3_nt: TGCGCCAGCAGCTGGGACAGGGGAACCGGGGAGCTGTTTTTT
cdr3_aa: CASSWDRGTGELFF

d_call: -
j_call: TRBJ2-4
clone_size: few
v_call: TRBV6-6
cdr3_nt: TGTGCCAGCAGTTACGCCGGGACAAGGGCTGACATTCAGTACTTC
cdr3_aa: CASSYAGTRADIQYF

d_call: TRBD1
j_call: TRBJ1-1
clone_size: many
v_call: TRBV15
cdr3_nt: TGTGCCACCAGCAGTCCCGGGACAGGGAGTTCTGAAGCTTTCTTT
cdr3_aa: CATSSPGTGSSEAFF

d_call: -
j_call: TRBJ2-3
clone_size: many
v_call: TRBV7-2
cdr3_nt: TGTGCCAGCAGCTTAGACAGGAGCACAGATACGCAGTATTTT
cdr3_aa: CASSLDRSTDTQYF

d_call: TRBD1
j_call: TRBJ1-2
clone_size: many
v_call: TRBV2
cdr3_nt: TGTGCCAGCATGGGGACAGGGTATTATGGCTACACCTTC
cdr3_aa: CASMGTGYYGYTF

d_call: -
j_call: TRBJ2-7
clone_size: -
v_call: TRBV7-8
cdr3_nt: TGTGCCAGCAGCTTACACAACTCCTACGAGCAGTACTTC
cdr3_aa: CASSLHNSYEQYF

d_call: -
j_call: TRBJ2-7
clone_size: few
v_call: TRBV7-8
cdr3_nt: TGTGCCAGCAGCTTAGGTCCCTCCTACGAGCAGTACTTC
cdr3_aa: CASSLGPSYEQYF

d_call: TRBD1
j_call: TRBJ1-1
clone_size: many
v_call: TRBV29-1
cdr3_nt: TGCAGCGCCAACCTACAGGGGCCCACTGAAGCTTTCTTT
cdr3_aa: CSANLQGPTEAFF

d_call: -
j_call: TRBJ1-6
clone_size: many
v_call: TRBV5-1
cdr3_nt: TGCGCCAGCAGCTTGGAGCCGGGTAATTCACCCCTCCACTTT
cdr3_aa: CASSLEPGNSPLHF

d_call: -
j_call: TRBJ1-4
clone_size: many
v_call: TRBV20-1
cdr3_nt: TGCAGTGCTAGAGAGGGAGTACAGGGTGAAAAACTGTTTTTT
cdr3_aa: CSAREGVQGEKLFF